A single sample gave rise to the 20 T cell receptor beta chains below, sequenced in a study of Graves' ophthalmopathy and Graves' hyperthyroidism. Amplification targeted the TCR beta CDR3 regions, with RNA transcripts as the source material. First-round RT-PCR relied on HTBI primers, and a second-round multiplex PCR came next. Each CDR3 protein is one row after TCRdb ran MiXCR on the multiplex PCR reads. The sample has over 450,000 distinct CDR3 sequences; 13% to 15% are singletons. Source material: blood. These receptor sequences come from a woman in her 30s with Graves' ophthalmopathy.

In this sample, this clonotype turned up many times. The gene calls are TRBV15 and TRBJ2-2, with 9 bases aligning to TRBD1. The CDR3 sequence is 16 residues long. Trimming took 3 bases from V and 7 from J; bases not matched to a gene: 9. Germline CDR1 is LNHNV and CDR2 is YYDKDF (reference sequence). CDR3 DNA sequence: TGTGCCACCAGCAGGGCCGGGACAGGGAGGGGCGGGGAGCTGTTTTTT. Translated, it gives CATSRAGTGRGGELFF.

Many counts were recorded for this clonotype. V usage is TRBV6-2 or TRBV6-3 and J usage is TRBJ2-7; TRBD1 is a possible D gene (5 bases). The germline CDR1 and CDR2 sequences are MNHEY and SVGEGT. V dropped 2 bases and J dropped 3 bases, with 17 bases sitting between them. The CDR3 length is 16 residues. CDR3 DNA sequence: TGTGCCAGCAGTTACACTCCAGGGATAGGGGTCTACGAGCAGTACTTC. It yields the protein CASSYTPGIGVYEQYF.

This clonotype has only a few counts. This sequence joins TRBV20-1 and TRBJ1-4; the D is unclear. The germline CDR1 and CDR2 sequences are DFQATT and SNEGSKA (reference sequence). This CDR3 region has 14 residues. The V and J ends lost 3 bases and 4 bases respectively, with 12 bases between them. CDR3 DNA sequence: TGCAGTGCTAGGTCCCCGGAGAGTAATGAAAAACTGTTTTTT. This sequence encodes CSARSPESNEKLFF.

Concerning this clonotype itself: A much larger clone is a single base away; this may be a read error. The J gene is TRBJ2-7, the V gene TRBV27; 12 nucleotides align to TRBD2. Germline V CDR1 and CDR2: MNHEY, SMNVEV (reference sequence). CDR3 size: 18 residues. Losses at the gene ends were 6 bases for V and 2 bases for J; bases not matched to a gene: 14. Here the CDR3 DNA reads TGTGCCAGCAGCTTGGTGGCTAGCGGGAGGGCGAGAACCTACGAGCAGTACTTC. Translating it yields CASSLVASGRARTYEQYF.

This clonotype was detected once. Here the CDR3 omits its conserved ending phenylalanine or tryptophan, so a read error is the likely source. The chain uses TRBV27 and TRBJ2-7; 8 bases match TRBD1. From germline, CDR1 is MNHEY and CDR2 SMNVEV (reference sequence). V trimming: 9 bases; J trimming: 2 bases; junction bases outside the gene matches: 3. This CDR3 is built from 12 residues. Written as DNA, the CDR3 is TGTGCCAGTCGGACAGGGACCTACGAGCAGTACTAC. Protein product: CASRTGTYEQYY.

This clonotype was observed a few times. This chain joins TRBV6-5 and TRBJ1-6; D unresolved. The V end lost 0 bases, the J end lost 5 bases, and 2 bases lay between the germline ends. The V gene's germline CDR1 is MNHEY and CDR2 SVGAGI. The CDR3 contains 13 residues. The CDR3 region has the DNA TGTGCCAGCAGTTACTCTCATAATTCACCCCTCCACTTT. Residues: CASSYSHNSPLHF.

J is TRBJ1-3 and V is TRBV3-1, with TRBD1 as a possible D gene (5 bases). CDR1 LGHDT and CDR2 YNNKEL come from the germline V gene (reference sequence). This CDR3 has 18 residues. V was clipped by 1 base and J by 0 bases, with 16 bases between them. CDR3 coding DNA: TGTGCCAGCAGCCAAGTCTTCCCGGGACGGATCTCTGGAAACACCATATATTTT. Protein product: CASSQVFPGRISGNTIYF.

This clonotype was seen only a few times. The CDR3 loop is CASSPRLGGNIQYF. The CDR3 DNA is TGTGCCAGCAGTCCCCGGTTGGGAGGAAACATTCAGTACTTC. The V gene is TRBV28, the J gene TRBJ2-4, with D possibly being TRBD2 (6 bases). The CDR3 consists of 14 residues. The germline gives CDR1 MDHEN, CDR2 SYDVKM. Trimming took 5 bases from V and 6 from J, leaving 14 bases between them.

There are many counts of this clonotype. The chain links TRBV20-1 to TRBJ1-2, with D uncertain. V gave up 6 bases and J gave up 0 bases, with 11 bases separating them. This CDR3 spans 13 amino acids. Germline loops: CDR1 DFQATT, CDR2 SNEGSKA (reference sequence). The CDR3 loop is CSAATEANYGYTF. For the CDR3, the DNA is TGCAGTGCCGCGACGGAAGCTAACTATGGCTACACCTTC.

The chain uses TRBV12-3 or TRBV12-4 and TRBJ1-2; D ambiguous. The CDR3 covers 13 residues. V was pared by 8 bases and J by 4 bases, with 14 bases between. Written as DNA, the CDR3 is TGTGCCAGCGGTCGAGGGAACAGCTATGGCTACACCTTC. It codes for CASGRGNSYGYTF.

This clonotype came up many times. This clone may be a read error of a much larger clone one base away. The genes are TRBV9 and TRBJ1-2; the D gene is possibly TRBD1 (5 bases). V was shortened by 0 bases and J by 2 bases, with 5 bases between the two germline ends. Per germline, CDR1 SGDLS and CDR2 YYNGEE. This CDR3 is 13 amino acids long. The CDR3 reads CASSVAGNYGYTF. CDR3 nucleotides: TGTGCCAGCAGCGTAGCAGGGAACTATGGCTACACCTTC. Drawing the rest from reference TRBV9 and TRBJ1-2, the complete variable domain is DSGVTQTPKHLITATGQRVTLRCSPRSGDLSVYWYQQSLDQGLQFLIQYYNGEERAKGNILERFSAQQFPDLHSELNLSSLELGDSALYFCASSVAGNYGYTFGSGTRLTVV.

This clonotype occurred many times. The rearrangement uses TRBV2 and TRBJ2-5; weak D call: TRBD1 (6 bases). Deletions cut 7 bases from V and 5 bases from J, with 20 bases between. The CDR3 sequence is 15 residues long. Germline CDR1 reads SNHLY; CDR2 reads FYNNEI. The CDR3 region is CASTSDSGFVETQYF. CDR3 in DNA: TGTGCCAGCACCTCGGACAGTGGGTTTGTCGAGACCCAGTACTTC.

There are many counts of this clonotype. The chain joins TRBV19 to TRBJ1-1; 8 bases line up with TRBD1. The germline gives CDR1 LNHDA, CDR2 SQIVND (reference sequence). After removal of 9 bases from V and 5 bases from J, the junction contained 8 bases not matched to a gene. The CDR3 has 13 residues. In DNA form, the CDR3 reads TGTGCCAGCACTCAGGGGGCTCGAACTGAAGCTTTCTTT. It codes for CASTQGARTEAFF.

About this clonotype itself: The missing conserved phenylalanine or tryptophan at the end of this CDR3 makes a read error likely. V and J are TRBV11-2 and TRBJ2-3, with D possibly TRBD1 on 5 matching bases. This CDR3 spans 14 amino acids. Trimming stripped 4 bases from V and 8 bases from J, with 16 bases between. CDR1 is SGHAT and CDR2 is FQNNGV in the germline V gene. The CDR3: CASSSGASSSTQYL. The CDR3 region has the DNA TGTGCCAGCAGCTCTGGGGCCAGTTCCAGTACGCAGTATTTG.

As to this clonotype: A much larger clone sits a single nucleotide away, making a read error possible. V is TRBV5-1 and J is TRBJ1-1; 7 nucleotides align to TRBD1. Germline V gene lookup returns CDR1 SGHRS and CDR2 YFSETQ. CDR3 length: 14 amino acids. CDR3 residues: CASSLRQGDTEACF. CDR3 sequence (DNA): TGCGCCAGCAGCCTTAGACAGGGAGACACTGAAGCTTGCTTT. Using reference TRBV5-1 and TRBJ1-1 for the parts outside the CDR3, the full variable domain is KAGVTQTPRYLIKTRGQQVTLSCSPISGHRSVSWYQQTPGQGLQFLFEYFSETQRNKGNFPGRFSGRQFSNSRSEMNVSTLELGDSALYLCASSLRQGDTEACFGQGTRLTVV.

This clonotype was detected ten times or more. The J gene is TRBJ1-1, the V gene TRBV5-1; 9 bases fit TRBD1. The V and J ends lost 0 bases and 7 bases, in that order; junction bases with no gene match: 4. The germline V gene encodes CDR1 SGHRS and CDR2 YFSETQ. The CDR3 is 14 amino acids. This chain's CDR3 is CASSLAGQGIEAFF. As DNA, the CDR3 is TGCGCCAGCAGCTTGGCAGGACAGGGGATTGAAGCTTTCTTT.

CDR3 residues: CASSLGLGGRDSPRDEQYF. CDR3 coding DNA: TGTGCCAGCAGCTTAGGCCTGGGGGGACGGGACAGTCCTCGGGACGAGCAGTACTTC. This chain joins TRBV13 and TRBJ2-7; maybe TRBD1 (7 bases). The CDR3 consists of 19 residues. Trimming stripped 0 bases from V and 5 bases from J, with 26 bases between. Germline assignment: CDR1 PRHDT and CDR2 FYEKMQ (reference sequence).

Ten or more counts support this clonotype. This chain uses TRBV12-3 or TRBV12-4 with TRBJ2-3; no definite D call. This CDR3 contains 11 residues. Trimming shortened V by 5 bases and J by 4 bases, and 4 bases separated the two germline ends. CDR3 nucleotides: TGTGCCAGCAGTCAAGCAGATACGCAGTATTTT. It translates to CASSQADTQYF.

This clonotype has a count of ten or more. The chain recombines TRBV6-1 with TRBJ2-2, with D possibly matching TRBD2 (6 bases). CDR3 size: 16 residues. In germline, CDR1 is MNHNS, CDR2 SASEGT. Trimming removed 0 bases at V and 1 base at J, with 9 bases between. Here the CDR3 reads CASSEAGGLNTGELFF. In nucleotides, the CDR3 is TGTGCCAGCAGTGAAGCGGGGGGATTGAACACCGGGGAGCTGTTTTTT.

This clonotype was detected many times. The germline gene is not matched at one end of the junction; a read error may be the cause. This sequence joins TRBV20-1 and TRBJ2-7; tentatively, D is TRBD2 (6 bases). This CDR3 has 16 residues. Germline loops: CDR1 DFQATT, CDR2 SNEGSKA (reference sequence). This chain's CDR3 is CSTRLPQRANLYEQYF. CDR3 nucleotide sequence: TGCAGTACTAGACTACCCCAGCGGGCAAATCTTTACGAGCAGTACTTC.